This T cell receptor beta chain was profiled in a study of blood T cell repertoires in COVID-19. The wider study: PBMCs, B-cell-depleted T cells, or T cells provided the cDNA or gDNA that made up the material.

Measured with immunoSEQ multiplex PCR; TCRdb has only the in-frame clones, and not every one. Counted here are 80,000 to 95,000 clones, about 85% occurring once; the ten biggest clones make up around 13%. Between the trimmed V and J ends, which lost 2 bases and 6 bases, there was a span of 10 bases. The CDR3 covers 13 residues. CDR1 is SEHNR, CDR2 FQNEAQ, per germline (reference sequence). V is TRBV7-9 and J is TRBJ1-2; D is undetermined. Sequencing was carried out using peripheral blood. The TCR sequence derives from a woman in her 70s with acute or convalescent COVID-19. In nucleotides, the CDR3 is TGTGCCAGCAGCTTACCGAGTGTTCATGGCTACACCTTC. This gives the protein CASSLPSVHGYTF.